Listed here is a single TCR beta chain. Trimming pared 2 bases from V and 3 bases from J, leaving 14 bases between. The germline V gene has CDR1 SGHTA and CDR2 FQGNSA. This CDR3 region has 15 residues. The table came from immunoSEQ multiplex PCR; TCRdb's copy has only in-frame clones and leaves some out. Among under 80,000 clones, 70% to 90% were seen once, and the ten largest hold about 4.4%. This specimen comes from a study of blood T cell repertoires in COVID-19. The genes are TRBV7-2 and TRBJ2-7; possibly TRBD1 for D (5 bases). The sequence was obtained from a man aged 45-60 years with active COVID-19. The source material was peripheral blood. CDR3 sequence (DNA): TGTGCCAGCAGCTTACTTCCCAGGGTCAGCTACGAGCAGTACTTC. This encodes CASSLLPRVSYEQYF.